This T cell receptor (beta chain) is from a study of T cells in Graves' hyperthyroidism and ophthalmopathy. The CDR3 is 16 amino acids. CDR1 and CDR2 (germline): SGHAT, FQNNGV. Trimming removed 3 bases at V and 0 bases at J, with 11 bases between. TCR beta CDR3 region amplification was performed from RNA transcripts. Using the HTBI primer set, a first-round RT-PCR was run on the TCR CDR3. TCRdb reprocessed the multiplex PCR reads with MiXCR, giving one entry per CDR3 protein. The sample has 300,000 or so distinct CDR3 sequences, roughly 15% seen once; the top ten hold approximately 35%. The clonotype originates from a man younger than 45 with Graves' hyperthyroidism. V gene TRBV11-2 combines with J gene TRBJ1-4; TRBD1 might be the D (6 bases). Material for sequencing was blood. CDR3 sequence (DNA): TGTGCCAGCAGCTTCACAGGGATTGCAACTAATGAAAAACTGTTTTTT. Protein sequence: CASSFTGIATNEKLFF.